The rows below give T cell receptor beta chains drawn from one sample of a study of CD8 T cells in ankylosing spondylitis. TCRdb ran MiXCR on the 5' RACE reads and lists one entry per CDR3 protein. Found here are 25,000 to 35,000 distinct CDR3 sequences, roughly 5% of them singletons; the top ten hold approximately 1.8%. Sample: blood, either unsorted or a sorted T cell fraction (not recorded which). These TCRs come from a female donor with ankylosing spondylitis or in good health (not recorded which). Both conserved end residues are part of each CDR3. D genes are given only for firm matches. The listing skips clone size in some rows; elsewhere it reads once, few, many or a size class.

d_gene,abundance,v_gene,j_gene,CDR3aa,CDR3nt
.,.,TRBV9,TRBJ2-2,CASSADYGSGELFF,TGTGCCAGCAGCGCTGACTACGGATCCGGGGAGCTGTTTTTT
.,many,TRBV9,TRBJ1-3,CASSAIGQTGNTIYF,TGTGCCAGCAGCGCCATCGGGCAGACTGGAAACACCATATATTTT
TRBD2,.,TRBV9,TRBJ2-7,CASSAGLAGLYEQYF,TGTGCCAGCAGCGCGGGACTAGCGGGACTCTACGAGCAGTACTTC
TRBD2,many,TRBV9,TRBJ2-3,CASSRAGESTDTQYF,TGTGCCAGCAGCAGAGCGGGGGAATCCACAGATACGCAGTATTTT
.,many,TRBV9,TRBJ1-3,CASSAEVLGANTIYF,TGTGCCAGCAGCGCAGAGGTTCTGGGGGCCAACACCATATATTTT
TRBD1,many,TRBV9,TRBJ1-5,CASSSGQGPGPQHF,TGTGCCAGCAGCTCAGGACAGGGCCCTGGGCCCCAGCATTTT
.,medium-sized,TRBV9,TRBJ2-2,CASSVEGQSNTGELFF,TGTGCCAGCAGCGTAGAAGGACAGTCGAACACCGGGGAGCTGTTTTTT
.,.,TRBV9,TRBJ2-3,CASSPGTPSTDTQYF,TGTGCCAGCAGCCCTGGGACTCCTTCGACAGATACGCAGTATTTT
.,many,TRBV9,TRBJ2-7,CASSVDTGSRNEQYF,TGTGCCAGCAGCGTAGATACGGGGTCCAGGAACGAGCAGTACTTC
.,medium-sized,TRBV9,TRBJ2-3,CASSVQWGGEKQYF,TGTGCCAGCAGCGTACAGTGGGGAGGCGAAAAGCAGTATTTT
TRBD2,many,TRBV9,TRBJ2-3,CASSVGAGASTDTQYF,TGTGCCAGCAGCGTAGGAGCGGGGGCTAGCACAGATACGCAGTATTTT
.,many,TRBV9,TRBJ2-6,CASSVERPGANVLTF,TGTGCCAGCAGCGTAGAGAGGCCTGGGGCCAACGTCCTGACTTTC
TRBD2,many,TRBV9,TRBJ2-1,CASSVGVGLAGGYEQFF,TGTGCCAGCAGCGTAGGGGTCGGTCTAGCGGGGGGGTATGAGCAGTTCTTC
.,few,TRBV9,TRBJ1-4,CASSVSSNTNEKLFF,TGTGCCAGCAGCGTATCCTCGAACACTAATGAAAAACTGTTTTTT
.,few,TRBV9,TRBJ1-5,CASSAHPNQPQHF,TGTGCCAGCAGCGCCCATCCGAATCAGCCCCAGCATTTT
.,many,TRBV9,TRBJ1-2,CASSVVGALPYGYTF,TGTGCCAGCAGCGTAGTGGGGGCTCTACCCTATGGCTACACCTTC
TRBD1,few,TRBV9,TRBJ1-2,CASSARQGASGYTF,TGTGCCAGCAGCGCCAGACAGGGGGCCTCTGGCTACACCTTC
.,few,TRBV9,TRBJ1-1,CASSAITNTEAFF,TGTGCCAGCAGCGCTATAACGAACACTGAAGCTTTCTTT
.,.,TRBV9,TRBJ2-3,CASSVAGRYSTDTQYF,TGTGCCAGCAGCGTAGCCGGACGCTATAGCACAGATACGCAGTATTTT
TRBD1,.,TRBV9,TRBJ2-1,CASSGDRGHYNEQFF,TGTGCCAGCAGCGGCGACAGGGGCCATTACAATGAGCAGTTCTTC
.,medium-sized,TRBV9,TRBJ1-1,CASSAGGLRTEAFF,TGTGCCAGCAGCGCCGGGGGGTTGAGGACTGAAGCTTTCTTT
.,few,TRBV9,TRBJ2-3,CASSVLGAAQDTQYF,TGTGCCAGCAGCGTCTTAGGAGCGGCCCAAGATACGCAGTATTTT
TRBD1,many,TRBV9,TRBJ2-5,CASSRTGIQETQYF,TGTGCCAGCAGCCGGACAGGGATCCAAGAGACCCAGTACTTC
.,many,TRBV9,TRBJ1-1,CASSTGHYTEAFF,TGTGCCAGCAGCACGGGCCATTACACTGAAGCTTTCTTT
TRBD1,many,TRBV9,TRBJ2-7,CASSPGTGTYEQYF,TGTGCCAGCAGCCCCGGGACAGGCACCTACGAGCAGTACTTC
.,many,TRBV9,TRBJ2-3,CASTRGPNTDTQYF,TGTGCCAGCACGAGGGGTCCGAACACAGATACGCAGTATTTT
.,.,TRBV9,TRBJ1-4,CASSAAATNEKLFF,TGTGCCAGCAGCGCGGCTGCAACTAATGAAAAACTGTTTTTT
.,.,TRBV9,TRBJ2-5,CASSPRAPIETQYF,TGTGCCAGCAGCCCCCGGGCTCCCATAGAGACCCAGTACTTC
TRBD2,many,TRBV9,TRBJ2-7,CASSVTGTSGYEQYF,TGTGCCAGCAGCGTAACCGGGACTAGCGGCTACGAGCAGTACTTC
.,many,TRBV9,TRBJ1-2,CASSVGGRGGGYTF,TGTGCCAGCAGCGTAGGGGGACGGGGTGGTGGCTACACCTTC
TRBD2,many,TRBV9,TRBJ2-1,CASSVGLAEVNEQFF,TGTGCCAGCAGCGTAGGACTAGCGGAGGTCAATGAGCAGTTCTTC
.,many,TRBV9,TRBJ2-1,CASSPQLRGSNEQFF,TGTGCCAGCAGCCCGCAACTGAGAGGGTCCAATGAGCAGTTCTTC
.,many,TRBV9,TRBJ2-2,CASSVVETGELFF,TGTGCCAGCAGCGTGGTAGAGACCGGGGAGCTGTTTTTT
.,.,TRBV9,TRBJ2-3,CASSVAGLAATDTQYF,TGTGCCAGCAGCGTAGCTGGGCTAGCTGCTACAGATACGCAGTATTTT
TRBD2,medium-sized,TRBV9,TRBJ2-2,CATGGDYTGELFF,TGTGCCACTGGGGGGGACTACACCGGGGAGCTGTTTTTT
.,many,TRBV9,TRBJ1-1,CASSVAPGWTEAFF,TGTGCCAGCAGCGTAGCACCGGGGTGGACTGAAGCTTTCTTT
.,many,TRBV9,TRBJ1-3,CASSVDGYTIYF,TGTGCCAGCAGCGTAGATGGGTACACCATATATTTT
TRBD2,many,TRBV9,TRBJ2-7,CASSATSGGEQYF,TGTGCCAGCAGCGCGACTAGCGGGGGGGAGCAGTACTTC
TRBD1,few,TRBV9,TRBJ1-1,CASSPWDSSNTEAFF,TGTGCCAGCAGCCCTTGGGACAGCTCCAACACTGAAGCTTTCTTT
.,few,TRBV9,TRBJ2-3,CASSVRDSDVDTQYF,TGTGCCAGCAGCGTACGGGACTCCGACGTGGATACGCAGTATTTT
.,.,TRBV9,TRBJ2-3,CASSVGGYLTDTQYF,TGTGCCAGCAGCGTAGGGGGTTACTTAACAGATACGCAGTATTTT
TRBD2,once,TRBV9,TRBJ2-1,CASSGDPRGDEQFF,TGTGCCAGCAGCGGAGACCCTCGGGGGGATGAGCAGTTCTTC
.,.,TRBV9,TRBJ2-6,CASSVVGGFSSGANVLTF,TGTGCCAGCAGCGTAGTTGGCGGGTTTAGCTCTGGGGCCAACGTCCTGACTTTC
.,many,TRBV9,TRBJ2-1,CASSPGRGRYNEQFF,TGTGCCAGCAGCCCCGGGCGAGGACGGTACAATGAGCAGTTCTTC
.,many,TRBV9,TRBJ2-3,CASSATGPSSTDTQYF,TGTGCCAGCAGCGCAACAGGTCCCTCTAGCACAGATACGCAGTATTTT
.,many,TRBV9,TRBJ2-3,CASSVAAANTQYF,TGTGCCAGCAGCGTAGCTGCCGCAAATACGCAGTATTTT
.,.,TRBV9,TRBJ2-3,CASSVAAGRVDTQYF,TGTGCCAGCAGCGTAGCAGCGGGTAGGGTAGATACGCAGTATTTT
TRBD1,many,TRBV9,TRBJ1-2,CASSGRGQAYGYTF,TGTGCCAGCAGCGGCAGGGGACAGGCCTATGGCTACACCTTC
TRBD2,few,TRBV9,TRBJ2-1,CASSVLAGVKGEQFF,TGTGCCAGCAGCGTATTAGCGGGAGTTAAGGGTGAGCAGTTCTTC
TRBD1,medium-sized,TRBV9,TRBJ2-5,CASSTSGQVVETQYF,TGTGCCAGCAGCACCAGCGGACAGGTCGTCGAGACCCAGTACTTC
TRBD2,many,TRBV9,TRBJ2-3,CASSARERGADTQYF,TGTGCCAGCAGCGCCCGGGAACGGGGGGCAGATACGCAGTATTTT
.,.,TRBV9,TRBJ2-1,CASSAPWNEQFF,TGTGCCAGCAGCGCCCCGTGGAATGAGCAGTTCTTC
TRBD1,many,TRBV9,TRBJ1-1,CASSVEKDRGTAAFF,TGTGCCAGCAGCGTAGAAAAAGACAGGGGTACCGCCGCTTTCTTT
.,.,TRBV9,TRBJ2-2,CASSRDLSTGELFF,TGTGCCAGCTCCCGGGATTTGAGCACCGGGGAGCTGTTTTTT
TRBD2,many,TRBV9,TRBJ2-7,CASSPGLEHYEQYF,TGTGCCAGCAGCCCGGGACTAGAACACTACGAGCAGTACTTC